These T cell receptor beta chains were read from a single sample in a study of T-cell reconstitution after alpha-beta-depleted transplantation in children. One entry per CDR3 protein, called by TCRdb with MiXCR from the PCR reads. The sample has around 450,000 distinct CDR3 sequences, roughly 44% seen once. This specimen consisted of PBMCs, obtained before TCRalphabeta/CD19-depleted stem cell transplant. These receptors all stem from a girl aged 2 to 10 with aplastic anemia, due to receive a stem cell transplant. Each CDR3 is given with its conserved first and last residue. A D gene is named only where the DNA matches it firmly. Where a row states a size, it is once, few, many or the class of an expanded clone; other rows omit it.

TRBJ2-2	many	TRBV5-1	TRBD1	TGCGCCAGCAGCCCGGGACAGGGAGGCGCCGGGGAGCTGTTTTTT	CASSPGQGGAGELFF
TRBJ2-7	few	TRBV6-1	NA	TGTGCCAGCAGTGAATCAGGGAGAGGGGCTATTCGTCCCTACGAGCAGTACTTC	CASSESGRGAIRPYEQYF
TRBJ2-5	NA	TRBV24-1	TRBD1	TGTGCCACCAGTGATCCCGGGACAGGTGAACAAGAGACCCAGTACTTC	CATSDPGTGEQETQYF
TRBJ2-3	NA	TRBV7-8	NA	TGTGCCAGCAGCTTAGCATCCGTAGCGGCCACAGATACGCAGTATTTT	CASSLASVAATDTQYF
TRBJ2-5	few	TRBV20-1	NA	TGCAGTGCTACTCGTACAGGGAAGGAGACCCAGTACTTC	CSATRTGKETQYF
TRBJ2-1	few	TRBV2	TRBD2	TGTGCCAGCATCCTTTTGATGGGTAGCGGGTTTTCGGGTCAGTTCTTC	CASILLMGSGFSGQFF
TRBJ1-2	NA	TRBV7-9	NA	TGTGCCAGCAGCTCGGACAGACCCTATGGCTACACCTTC	CASSSDRPYGYTF
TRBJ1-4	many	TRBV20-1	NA	TGCAGTGCTAAGACCAGGTCAACTAATGAAAAACTGTTTTTT	CSAKTRSTNEKLFF
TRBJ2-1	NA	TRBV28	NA	TGTGCCAGCAGTTTATGGACCCCATACAATGAGCAGTTCTTC	CASSLWTPYNEQFF
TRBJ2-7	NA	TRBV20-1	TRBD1	TGCAGTGCTAGCACCGGGACAGGGAGGTACGAGCAGTACTTC	CSASTGTGRYEQYF
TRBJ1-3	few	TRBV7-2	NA	TGTGCCAGCAGCTTAGGGGTGGGAAACACCATATATTTT	CASSLGVGNTIYF